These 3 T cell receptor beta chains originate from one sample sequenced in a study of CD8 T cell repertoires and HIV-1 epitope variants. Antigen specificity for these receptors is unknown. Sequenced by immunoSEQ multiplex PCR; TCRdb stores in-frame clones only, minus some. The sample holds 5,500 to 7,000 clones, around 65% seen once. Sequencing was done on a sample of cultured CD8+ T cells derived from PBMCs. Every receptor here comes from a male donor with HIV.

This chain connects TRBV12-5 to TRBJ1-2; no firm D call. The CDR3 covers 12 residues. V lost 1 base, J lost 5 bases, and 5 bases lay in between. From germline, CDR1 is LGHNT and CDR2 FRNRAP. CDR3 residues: CASGLEDYGYTF. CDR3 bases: TGTGCTAGTGGTTTGGAAGATTATGGCTACACCTTC.

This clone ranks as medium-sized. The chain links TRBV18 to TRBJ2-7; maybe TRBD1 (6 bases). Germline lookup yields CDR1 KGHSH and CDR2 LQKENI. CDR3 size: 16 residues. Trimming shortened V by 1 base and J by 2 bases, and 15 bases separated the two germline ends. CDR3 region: CASSPQFGQGPYEQYF. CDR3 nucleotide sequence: TGTGCCAGCTCACCACAGTTTGGGCAGGGGCCCTACGAGCAGTACTTC.

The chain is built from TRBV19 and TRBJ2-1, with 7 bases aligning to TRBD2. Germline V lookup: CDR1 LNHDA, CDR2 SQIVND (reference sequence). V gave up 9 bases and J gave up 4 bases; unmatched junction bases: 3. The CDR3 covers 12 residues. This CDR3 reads CASGTNYNEQFF. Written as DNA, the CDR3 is TGTGCCAGCGGGACTAATTACAATGAGCAGTTCTTC.